These 8 T cell receptor beta chains were sequenced from one sample in a study of CD8 T cells in ankylosing spondylitis. For these TCRs, the target antigens are not known. TCRdb re-analysed the 5' RACE reads in MiXCR, keeping a single row per CDR3 protein. The sample yields about 390,000 distinct CDR3 sequences, about a fifth seen once. General study results and limits: A motif in TCR beta, a set of 8 or 9 highly homologous variants, appeared characteristic of ankylosing spondylitis blood.

The sequenced sample consisted of blood, either unsorted or a sorted T cell fraction (not recorded which). Receptors were obtained from a male donor with ankylosing spondylitis.

The sample holds a few counts of this clonotype. This chain links TRBV29-1 with TRBJ2-2; TRBD1 or TRBD2 may be the D gene (6 bases each). CDR1 and CDR2 (germline): SQVTM, ANQGSEA. This CDR3 has 12 amino acids. V lost 4 bases, J lost 6 bases, and 9 bases lay in between. CDR3 DNA: TGCAGCGTTGCAGGGGACTCCGGGGAGCTGTTTTTT. Amino acids: CSVAGDSGELFF.

The gene calls are TRBV28 and TRBJ2-1, with 11 positions matching TRBD2. The germline V gene has CDR1 MDHEN and CDR2 SYDVKM. J was trimmed by 12 bases and V by 5 bases; bases with no gene match: 15. CDR3 size: 16 residues. The CDR3 loop is CASSLRGLAGGSGQFF. In DNA form, the CDR3 reads TGTGCCAGCAGTCTTCGGGGGCTAGCGGGAGGTTCGGGGCAGTTCTTC.

The chain has TRBV5-1 and TRBJ2-3; D is uncertain. V lost 5 bases and J 5 bases, leaving 9 bases between the germline ends. Germline V lookup: CDR1 SGHRS, CDR2 YFSETQ. This CDR3 comprises 12 residues. The CDR3 coding sequence is TGCGCCAGCAGACTGGTGGAAGATACGCAGTATTTT. Its translation: CASRLVEDTQYF.

The chain carries TRBV19 and TRBJ1-5; unclear D gene. Germline V gene data show CDR1 as LNHDA and CDR2 as SQIVND (reference sequence). This CDR3 comprises 12 residues. V lost 5 bases and J 9 bases, leaving 11 bases between the germline ends. The chain's CDR3 is CASSSAAGPQHF. The CDR3 DNA is TGTGCCAGTAGTTCCGCGGCGGGGCCCCAGCATTTT. The variable domain in full, completed from reference TRBV19 and TRBJ1-5, reads DGGITQSPKYLFRKEGQNVTLSCEQNLNHDAMYWYRQDPGQGLRLIYYSQIVNDFQKGDIAEGYSVSREKKESFPLTVTSAQKNPTAFYLCASSSAAGPQHFGDGTRLSIL.

This clonotype was counted only a few times. The chain joins TRBV5-7 to TRBJ2-5, with unresolved D. TRBV5-7 is assigned to the ORF class and has an uncertain function. The CDR3 spans 17 residues. Trimming took 1 base from V and 1 from J, leaving 17 bases between them. CDR3 in amino acids: CASSLFWLVLFQETQYF. The CDR3 bases are TGTGCCAGCAGCTTGTTTTGGTTGGTTTTATTCCAAGAGACCCAGTACTTC.

This clonotype was observed a handful of times. This chain connects TRBV5-1 to TRBJ2-7, with 10 bases aligning to TRBD1. This CDR3 spans 14 amino acids. V shed 4 bases, J shed 5 bases, and the junction held 6 bases outside the gene matches. Germline V lookup: CDR1 SGHRS, CDR2 YFSETQ. The CDR3 reads CASSKDRGHDEQYF. CDR3 in DNA: TGCGCCAGCAGCAAAGACAGGGGGCACGACGAGCAGTACTTC.

This clonotype was seen a few times. The chain links TRBV15 to TRBJ1-4, with D unclear. Trimming cost V 2 bases and J 8 bases, with 15 bases left between them. Looked up from germline, CDR1 is LNHNV and CDR2 is YYDKDF (reference sequence). This CDR3 region has 15 residues. CDR3 DNA: TGTGCCACCAGCAGATCCCCGACCGGTTACGAAAAACTGTTTTTT. Protein product: CATSRSPTGYEKLFF.

This chain uses TRBV7-9 with TRBJ2-1; perhaps TRBD1 as D (6 bases). The CDR3 is 14 amino acids. Deletions cut 2 bases from V and 9 bases from J, with 14 bases between. Germline V gives CDR1 SEHNR, CDR2 FQNEAQ (reference sequence). CDR3: CASSLQSGVGEQFF. As DNA, the CDR3 is TGTGCCAGCAGCTTACAGTCAGGGGTTGGTGAGCAGTTCTTC.